The next 9 T cell receptor beta chains were all read from a single sample in a study of blood T cells in healthy people across ages. Through a sample-barcoded 5' primer and a J-beta primer mix, a second PCR was run for roughly 6 to 12 cycles. TCRdb itself ran the 5' RACE reads through MiXCR, one entry per CDR3 protein. Of about 1.4 million distinct CDR3 sequences in the sample, approximately 59% were seen once. Material for sequencing was blood. Source of these receptors: a man younger than 35 in good health.

This clonotype has only a few counts. The rearrangement joins TRBV29-1 to TRBJ1-2; tentative D call: TRBD1 (5 bases). CDR1 and CDR2 (germline): SQVTM, ANQGSEA. This CDR3 contains 16 residues. V was pared by 3 bases and J by 3 bases, with 20 bases between. The CDR3 sequence is CSVEEVVGPGDYGYTF. The CDR3 bases are TGCAGCGTTGAGGAGGTTGTGGGACCTGGGGACTATGGCTACACCTTC.

This clonotype was seen a single time. V gene TRBV29-1 combines with J gene TRBJ1-1; TRBD1 agrees at 10 bases. J was trimmed by 4 bases and V by 6 bases; bases with no gene match: 2. Per germline, CDR1 SQVTM and CDR2 ANQGSEA. This CDR3 has 12 residues. CDR3 in DNA: TGCAGCGTAGGGACAGGGGCCACTGAAGCTTTCTTT. This codes for CSVGTGATEAFF.

The V and J genes are TRBV10-3 and TRBJ2-7; TRBD2 agrees at 10 bases. The CDR3 is 14 residues long. Looked up from germline, CDR1 is ENHRY and CDR2 is SYGVKD. With 11 bases clipped from V and 3 bases from J, the junction kept 10 bases outside the gene matches. The chain's CDR3 is CAARVGTSVYEQYF. DNA of the CDR3: TGTGCCGCCCGGGTGGGGACTAGCGTCTACGAGCAGTACTTC.

This chain connects TRBV30 to TRBJ2-1; the match to TRBD2 covers 8 bases. CDR3 length: 13 amino acids. Germline V gives CDR1 GTSNPN, CDR2 SVGIG (reference sequence). Unmatched junction bases numbered 8, after V lost 4 bases and J lost 9 bases. The CDR3, as DNA: TGTGCCTGGAAACTAGCGGCTTCGCCTGAGCAGTTCTTC. The encoded protein is CAWKLAASPEQFF.

This clonotype showed up just a few times. V and J are TRBV4-1 and TRBJ2-1, with D perhaps TRBD2 (6 bases). Germline V gene data show CDR1 as MGHRA and CDR2 as YSYEKL. Trimming stripped 0 bases from V and 10 bases from J, with 16 bases between. This CDR3 contains 15 residues. CDR3 bases: TGCGCCAGCAGCCAAGAGGGGTCACCTAGCGACGAGCAGTTCTTC. Protein: CASSQEGSPSDEQFF.

The chain uses TRBV5-6 and TRBJ2-3, with TRBD1 matching over 7 bases. V dropped 1 base and J dropped 1; count of bases not matched to a gene: 3. The CDR3 is 15 amino acids. Germline lookup yields CDR1 SGHDT and CDR2 YYEEEE. CDR3 DNA: TGTGCCAGCAGCTTGCCCGACAGGGGCACAGATACGCAGTATTTT. Protein product: CASSLPDRGTDTQYF. The full variable domain, in which reference TRBV5-6 and TRBJ2-3 provide the parts outside the CDR3, is DAGVTQSPTHLIKTRGQQVTLRCSPKSGHDTVSWYQQALGQGPQFIFQYYEEEERQRGNFPDRFSGHQFPNYSSELNVNALLLGDSALYLCASSLPDRGTDTQYFGPGTRLTVL.

The chain links TRBV3-1 to TRBJ2-3; D possibly matches TRBD1 or TRBD2 (5 bases each). V dropped 1 base and J dropped 5 bases, with 13 bases sitting between them. The CDR3 has 15 amino acids. Germline lookup yields CDR1 LGHDT and CDR2 YNNKEL (reference sequence). The chain's CDR3 is CASSQVVGDQDTQYF. The CDR3 bases are TGTGCCAGCAGCCAAGTGGTCGGGGACCAAGATACGCAGTATTTT.

This clonotype was seen a handful of times. The chain employs TRBV25-1 and TRBJ2-7; D gene uncertain. V shed 4 bases and J shed 5 bases, with 6 bases lying between them. Germline values: CDR1 MGHDK, CDR2 SYGVNS. CDR3 length: 11 amino acids. Written as DNA, the CDR3 is TGTGCCAGCAGTGTGCGTCACGAGCAGTACTTC. Amino acid sequence: CASSVRHEQYF.

This chain uses TRBV3-1 with TRBJ2-3; D unresolved. The CDR3 runs to 15 residues. V was clipped by 0 bases and J by 3 bases, with 10 bases between them. CDR1 is LGHDT and CDR2 is YNNKEL in the germline V gene (reference sequence). DNA for the CDR3: TGTGCCAGCAGCCAAGAGGCCCAAGCAACAGATACGCAGTATTTT. As protein: CASSQEAQATDTQYF.